A selection of T cell receptor beta chains follows, all from one sample in a study of radiotherapy plus CTLA-4 blockade in lung cancer. The data were produced by immunoSEQ multiplex PCR, yet TCRdb's version contains in-frame clones alone and is incomplete. The sample carries 60,000 to 70,000 clones, 70% to 85% recorded once. The sample consisted of peripheral blood, taken from a patient treated with radiotherapy plus ipilimumab. These receptors originate from a human donor with non-small cell lung cancer who had a complete response to radiotherapy plus ipilimumab. Each CDR3 is given with its conserved first and last residue. A D gene is named only where the DNA matches it firmly.

d_call	v_call	j_call	cdr3_nt	cdr3_aa
-	TRBV19	TRBJ2-7	TGTGCCAGTAAAAGGGGGACAACCTCCTACGAGCAGTACTTC	CASKRGTTSYEQYF
-	TRBV29-1	TRBJ2-5	TGCAGCGCCCGGGACGAGGAGACCCAGTACTTC	CSARDEETQYF
TRBD2	TRBV4-1	TRBJ2-3	TGCGCCAGCAGCCAAGATTCGGGAGGTTCTAGCACAGATACGCAGTATTTT	CASSQDSGGSSTDTQYF
TRBD1	TRBV6-5	TRBJ1-3	TGTGCCAGCAGTTTATCTCCGACAGGGTCTGGAAACACCATATATTTT	CASSLSPTGSGNTIYF
-	TRBV7-9	TRBJ1-4	TGTGCCAGCAGCTTAGTCGGTTCAACTAATGAAAAACTGTTTTTT	CASSLVGSTNEKLFF
-	TRBV7-2	TRBJ1-5	TGTGCCAGCAGCTCTTCGACAGGACGCAATCAGCCCCAGCATTTT	CASSSSTGRNQPQHF
-	TRBV25-1	TRBJ1-1	TGTGCCAGCAGTGAAAGGGTAAAGGCTGAAGCTTTCTTT	CASSERVKAEAFF
-	TRBV11-3	TRBJ2-3	TGTGCCAGCAGCTTAGAGGCTCGAAACACAGATACGCAGTATTTT	CASSLEARNTDTQYF
-	TRBV7-2	TRBJ2-4	TGTGCCAGCAGCTTCCCTGTCGGGACCAAAAACATTCAGTACTTC	CASSFPVGTKNIQYF
-	TRBV18	TRBJ2-3	TGTGCCAGCCAAAGGGGGACTCTCACAGATACGCAGTATTTT	CASQRGTLTDTQYF
TRBD1	TRBV11-2	TRBJ2-1	TGTGCCAGCAGCTATGGACAGGGGAATTTAGGGGAGCAGTTCTTC	CASSYGQGNLGEQFF
-	TRBV9	TRBJ1-1	TGTGCCAGCAGCGTAGATTCTAACGGGGAAGCTTTCTTT	CASSVDSNGEAFF
-	TRBV11-3	TRBJ1-1	TGTGCCAGCAGCTTTACTCAGAACACTGAAGCTTTCTTT	CASSFTQNTEAFF